Following are 28 T cell receptor beta chains from one sample sequenced in a study of T cells in Graves' hyperthyroidism and ophthalmopathy. Amplified TCR beta CDR3 regions derived from RNA transcripts. HTBI primers were used for first-round RT-PCR of the TCR CDR3. MiXCR, run by TCRdb on the multiplex PCR reads, gives a single entry per CDR3 protein. Among about 700,000 distinct CDR3 sequences listed, 13% to 15% were seen once. The source material was blood. Every receptor here comes from a woman aged 18 to 35 with Graves' hyperthyroidism.

The V and J genes are TRBV12-3 or TRBV12-4 and TRBJ2-4, with D tentatively TRBD2 (6 bases). The CDR3 spans 14 residues. Trimming removed 7 bases at V and 4 bases at J, with 14 bases between. CDR3 DNA: TGTGCCAGCAACGGAGGGCGCCAAAAAAACATTCAGTACTTC. Protein: CASNGGRQKNIQYF.

Ten or more counts support this clonotype. This chain links TRBV18 with TRBJ1-3, with 10 positions matching TRBD1. The length of the CDR3 is 16 residues. Trimming cost V 3 bases and J 0 bases; bases outside gene matches: 2. CDR1 KGHSH and CDR2 LQKENI come from the germline V gene. The CDR3 DNA reads as TGTGCCAGCTCACCGGGACAGGGGCACTCTGGAAACACCATATATTTT. The encoded protein is CASSPGQGHSGNTIYF.

This clonotype was detected many times. V usage is TRBV6-5 and J usage is TRBJ2-7, with 8 bases lining up with TRBD1. CDR3 length equals 17 residues. V shed 1 base and J 2 bases; nucleotides not matched to a gene: 10. Per the germline V gene, CDR1 is MNHEY and CDR2 is SVGAGI. CDR3 region: CASSYLDRGLGAYEQYF. In DNA, the CDR3 is TGTGCCAGCAGTTACTTAGACAGGGGTCTAGGGGCCTACGAGCAGTACTTC.

This clonotype was observed many times. The V gene is TRBV3-1, the J gene TRBJ2-3, with 8 bases that match TRBD2. The germline CDR1 and CDR2 sequences are LGHDT and YNNKEL (reference sequence). The CDR3 extends over 14 amino acids. V dropped 4 bases and J dropped 3; count of bases not matched to a gene: 3. Here the CDR3 reads CASSLPGGTDTQYF. CDR3 in DNA: TGTGCCAGCAGCCTCCCGGGGGGGACAGATACGCAGTATTTT.

The rearrangement joins TRBV10-2 to TRBJ1-5; D remains ambiguous. V shed 0 bases and J shed 0 bases, with 3 bases lying between them. CDR1 and CDR2 from the germline V gene are WSHSY and SAAADI. This CDR3 has 14 residues. CDR3 sequence: CASSESSSNQPQHF. The CDR3 coding sequence is TGCGCCAGCAGTGAGTCATCTAGCAATCAGCCCCAGCATTTT.

The chain carries TRBV5-1 and TRBJ1-2; 7 bases fit TRBD1. Germline lookup yields CDR1 SGHRS and CDR2 YFSETQ. This CDR3 comprises 13 residues. J lost 5 bases, V lost 1 base, and 2 bases had no gene match. The CDR3 sequence is CASSLHRGYGYTF. The CDR3 coding sequence is TGCGCCAGCAGCTTGCACAGGGGTTATGGCTACACCTTC.

This clonotype was seen a few times. The chain uses TRBV5-6 and TRBJ1-1; D call uncertain. The CDR3 runs to 15 residues. V gave up 4 bases and J gave up 3 bases, with 16 bases separating them. Looked up from germline, CDR1 is SGHDT and CDR2 is YYEEEE. This chain's CDR3 is CASSPTHSGYTEAFF. Here the CDR3 DNA reads TGTGCCAGCAGCCCCACCCACTCGGGGTACACTGAAGCTTTCTTT.

The chain combines TRBV19 with TRBJ2-1; no clear D gene. The CDR3 is 13 residues long. Between the trimmed V and J ends, which lost 5 bases and 10 bases, there was a span of 15 bases. Germline V gene data show CDR1 as LNHDA and CDR2 as SQIVND (reference sequence). CDR3 region: CASSLRPSGEQFF. The DNA of the CDR3 is TGTGCCAGTAGTCTTCGACCCTCTGGAGAGCAGTTCTTC.

This clonotype was picked up many times. This rearrangement joins TRBV20-1 to TRBJ1-1; D perhaps matches TRBD1 (6 bases). Trimming removed 3 bases at V and 1 base at J, with 12 bases between. From germline, CDR1 is DFQATT and CDR2 SNEGSKA (reference sequence). The CDR3 runs to 14 residues. CDR3 amino acids: CSASRGQGNTEAFF. CDR3 bases: TGCAGTGCTAGCCGGGGACAAGGGAACACTGAAGCTTTCTTT.

This clonotype was observed many times. The gene calls are TRBV13 and TRBJ2-5; 7 bases are shared with TRBD2. Germline V gene sequence: CDR1 PRHDT, CDR2 FYEKMQ (reference sequence). The trim removed 5 bases at V and 1 base at J, leaving 7 bases unmatched. This CDR3 has 15 amino acids. The CDR3 DNA follows: TGTGCCAGCAGCCGGAGCGGGGTCGGCCAAGAGACCCAGTACTTC. Its protein product is CASSRSGVGQETQYF.

J is TRBJ2-7 and V is TRBV20-1; 10 nucleotides agree with TRBD2. Germline CDR1 is DFQATT and CDR2 is SNEGSKA (reference sequence). Trimming took 1 base from V and 2 from J; bases not matched to a gene: 2. The CDR3 spans 14 residues. The CDR3 reads CSARALAGAYEQYF. In DNA, the CDR3 is TGCAGTGCTAGAGCGCTAGCGGGAGCCTACGAGCAGTACTTC.

V is TRBV11-3 and J is TRBJ2-3; no clear D. The germline V and J ends were trimmed by 5 bases and 3 bases, with 21 bases remaining between them. Germline CDR1 is SGHNT and CDR2 is YENEEA. The CDR3 sequence is 17 residues long. The CDR3 sequence: CASSPQISYGVTDTQYF. The CDR3 nucleotides read TGTGCCAGCAGCCCCCAGATAAGTTATGGGGTGACAGATACGCAGTATTTT.

The sample holds many counts of this clonotype. The CDR3 region has the DNA TGTGCCAGCAGCAGGATGATGGATAATGAGCAGTTCTTC. Translation gives CASSRMMDNEQFF. This chain links TRBV12-3 or TRBV12-4 with TRBJ2-1; no definite D call. V was clipped by 6 bases and J by 7 bases, with 13 bases between them. The CDR3 contains 13 residues.

This clonotype was counted between two and nine times. Given a much more abundant clone one base away, this may be a read error. This chain uses TRBV11-3 with TRBJ2-1, with 11 bases that match TRBD2. Germline assignment: CDR1 SGHNT and CDR2 YENEEA. The CDR3 consists of 16 residues. The CDR3 loop is CASSFLAGGSYDEQFF. CDR3 coding DNA: TGTGCCAGCAGCTTCCTAGCGGGAGGATCCTACGATGAGCAGTTCTTC.

This chain joins TRBV20-1 and TRBJ2-1, with 8 positions matching TRBD2. With 3 bases clipped from V and 2 bases from J, the junction kept 3 bases outside the gene matches. CDR3 length equals 14 residues. Germline CDR1 DFQATT, CDR2 SNEGSKA (reference sequence). The CDR3 sequence: CSARTSVAYNEQFF. CDR3 nucleotide sequence: TGCAGTGCTAGGACTAGCGTAGCCTACAATGAGCAGTTCTTC.

V usage is TRBV3-1 and J usage is TRBJ2-2, with a possible D match to TRBD2 (6 bases). Looked up from germline, CDR1 is LGHDT and CDR2 is YNNKEL (reference sequence). The CDR3 has 14 residues. V lost 7 bases and J 2 bases, leaving 11 bases between the germline ends. CDR3 bases: TGTGCCAGCACCTGGGGGGATAACACCGGGGAGCTGTTTTTT. Its translation: CASTWGDNTGELFF.

Only a few counts were recorded for this clonotype. The CDR3 region has the DNA TGTGCCAGCAGCATCATCCAGGGACTAGGAAATGAGCAGTTCTTC. It is translated as CASSIIQGLGNEQFF. The chain links TRBV12-3 or TRBV12-4 to TRBJ2-1, with 8 bases matching TRBD2. Trimming at V came to 6 bases and at J to 7 bases, leaving 11 bases not matched to a gene. CDR3 length: 15 amino acids.

Concerning this clonotype itself: A junction end diverges from the germline sequence, so it may reflect a read error. The rearrangement joins TRBV9 to TRBJ1-1; D is uncertain. CDR1 and CDR2 (germline): SGDLS, YYNGEE. CDR3 length equals 13 residues. The CDR3 region has the DNA TGTGCCAGCAGCGTAGGGAGGAACACTGAAGTTTTCTTT. Its protein product is CASSVGRNTEVFF.

This clonotype was detected once. The chain couples TRBV5-5 to TRBJ2-3; TRBD2 aligns across 8 bases. J was trimmed by 4 bases and V by 1 base; bases with no gene match: 11. Per the germline V gene, CDR1 is SGHKS and CDR2 is YYEKEE (reference sequence). The CDR3 runs 17 residues. The CDR3 loop is CASSLSGSLTVADTQYF. CDR3 DNA: TGTGCCAGCAGCTTGAGCGGGAGCCTTACTGTAGCAGATACGCAGTATTTT.

The chain couples TRBV6-2 or TRBV6-3 to TRBJ2-1; D gene unclear. The CDR3 totals 16 residues. The germline V gene encodes CDR1 MNHEY and CDR2 SVGEGT. V gave up 3 bases and J gave up 7 bases, with 19 bases separating them. The CDR3 spells CASSYYATEKVNEQFF. The CDR3 region has the DNA TGTGCCAGCAGTTATTATGCGACCGAGAAAGTGAATGAGCAGTTCTTC.

CDR3 amino acids: CASTRVDRVNTGELFF. The CDR3 region has the DNA TGTGCCAGTACCCGGGTAGACAGGGTAAACACCGGGGAGCTGTTTTTT. The chain combines TRBV19 with TRBJ2-2; TRBD1 matches 7 bases. J was trimmed by 2 bases and V by 7 bases; bases with no gene match: 10. The CDR3 is 16 residues long. Germline CDR1 LNHDA, CDR2 SQIVND (reference sequence). The full variable domain, rest sourced from reference TRBV19 and TRBJ2-2, is DGGITQSPKYLFRKEGQNVTLSCEQNLNHDAMYWYRQDPGQGLRLIYYSQIVNDFQKGDIAEGYSVSREKKESFPLTVTSAQKNPTAFYLCASTRVDRVNTGELFFGEGSRLTVL.

The chain recombines TRBV12-3 or TRBV12-4 with TRBJ2-3; the D gene is possibly TRBD2 (5 bases). The V gene lost 3 bases and the J gene lost 5 bases, with 9 bases spanning the gap. The length of the CDR3 is 13 residues. This chain's CDR3 is CASSLFGKDTQYF. The CDR3 DNA is TGTGCCAGCAGTTTGTTCGGGAAAGATACGCAGTATTTT.

The rearrangement joins TRBV20-1 to TRBJ1-6; no firm D call. The CDR3 length is 16 residues. Per germline, CDR1 DFQATT and CDR2 SNEGSKA (reference sequence). Trimming took off 0 bases at V and 7 bases at J, with 16 bases between the two ends. The chain's CDR3 is CSARDSTDDVNSPLHF. The CDR3 nucleotides are TGCAGTGCTAGAGATAGTACCGACGACGTAAATTCACCCCTCCACTTT.

Ten or more counts support this clonotype. For the CDR3, the DNA is TGTGCCAGCAGCCCCCTCGGGGAAAAACTGTTTTTT. Protein: CASSPLGEKLFF. The chain is built from TRBV3-1 and TRBJ1-4; D is unresolved. Looked up from germline, CDR1 is LGHDT and CDR2 is YNNKEL (reference sequence). The CDR3 extends over 12 amino acids. V lost 4 bases and J lost 8, with 8 bases in between.

This clonotype was observed a handful of times. This chain connects TRBV6-2 or TRBV6-3 to TRBJ1-1; D is ambiguous. CDR3 length: 14 amino acids. V was trimmed by 4 bases and J by 1 base, leaving 10 bases between them. Germline assignment: CDR1 MNHEY and CDR2 SVGEGT. CDR3 DNA: TGTGCCAGCAGTTTCTGGCAGTGGAACACTGAAGCTTTCTTT. This sequence encodes CASSFWQWNTEAFF.

Only a few counts were recorded for this clonotype. The chain uses TRBV10-3 and TRBJ2-3; 7 nucleotides line up with TRBD1. Germline V gives CDR1 ENHRY, CDR2 SYGVKD. Losses at the gene ends were 6 bases for V and 2 bases for J; bases not matched to a gene: 8. This CDR3 comprises 15 residues. CDR3: CAISGLGTDTDTQYF. The CDR3 DNA reads TGTGCCATCAGCGGACTCGGGACAGACACAGATACGCAGTATTTT.

This clonotype came up many times. The rearrangement links TRBV7-9 to TRBJ2-2; 8 bases line up with TRBD1. V lost 5 bases and J lost 0; bases outside the gene matches: 5. The CDR3 loop spans 16 amino acids. The germline gives CDR1 SEHNR, CDR2 FQNEAQ (reference sequence). DNA for the CDR3: TGTGCCAGCAGCCCTAGGACAGGGTCGAACACCGGGGAGCTGTTTTTT. Its translation is CASSPRTGSNTGELFF.

This clonotype was recorded many times. The chain uses TRBV6-2 or TRBV6-3 and TRBJ2-3; no clear D gene. Germline CDR1 and CDR2: MNHEY and SVGEGT. The CDR3 covers 15 residues. Trimming removed 7 bases from V and 1 base from J, with 15 bases in between. The chain's CDR3 is CASTPKGSRTDTQYF. In nucleotides, the CDR3 is TGTGCCAGCACCCCCAAGGGCTCCCGCACAGATACGCAGTATTTT.